The 3 T cell receptor beta chains below were found in one sample sequenced in a study of shared clonotypes between healthy human individuals. Measured with immunoSEQ multiplex PCR; TCRdb has only the in-frame clones, and not every one. Here the sample spans roughly 2.4 million clones, approximately 95% being singletons. Material: naive CD4+ T cells sorted from blood. This sample's subset: CD45RA+ positively selected. All receptors derive from a man aged 18-30 years in good health.

Turning to this clone: The sample holds other DNA sequences that translate to the same CDR3. The CDR3 region is CASSLDPGNTGELFF. The DNA of the CDR3 is TGTGCCAGCAGCTTGGATCCCGGTAACACCGGGGAGCTGTTTTTT. The V gene is TRBV7-9, the J gene TRBJ2-2; no definite D call. In germline, CDR1 is SEHNR, CDR2 FQNEAQ (reference sequence). V lost 3 bases to trimming and J lost 2 bases, with 10 bases between them. CDR3 length equals 15 residues.

The chain couples TRBV28 to TRBJ1-6; no definite D call. V was trimmed by 5 bases and J by 5 bases, leaving 13 bases between them. Germline CDR1 MDHEN, CDR2 SYDVKM. The CDR3 loop spans 15 amino acids. The CDR3 here is CASSAQSWDNSPLHF. CDR3 coding DNA: TGTGCCAGCAGTGCGCAGAGTTGGGATAATTCACCCCTCCACTTT.

As concerns this clone: The sample carries other DNA sequences with the same CDR3. The rearrangement links TRBV5-1 to TRBJ2-7; D uncertain. The CDR3 is made up of 15 amino acids. V lost 0 bases, J lost 2 bases, and 12 bases lay in between. Germline V lookup: CDR1 SGHRS, CDR2 YFSETQ. The CDR3 reads CASSLAGQAPYEQYF. The CDR3 bases are TGCGCCAGCAGCTTGGCCGGGCAGGCCCCCTACGAGCAGTACTTC.